Described below is a single T cell receptor (beta chain) sequence and its context. The antigen remains unidentified. CDR1 and CDR2 (germline): SQVTM, ANQGSEA. V gave up 7 bases and J gave up 4 bases; unmatched junction bases: 4. The CDR3 length is 13 residues. RNA transcripts provided the source from which TCR beta CDR3 regions were amplified. With the HTBI primer set, the TCR CDR3 went through a first round of RT-PCR. One entry per CDR3 protein results from TCRdb running MiXCR on the multiplex PCR reads. The table has about 640,000 distinct CDR3 sequences, around 21% seen once; the top ten hold over 30%. This sample was included in a study of T cells in Graves' hyperthyroidism and ophthalmopathy. Study-level information: Staff took peripheral blood when the initial diagnosis was made, before any treatment began. General study points: Clonotypes that were expanded in thyroid above 0.001 mostly appeared in blood too.

Used for diagnoses were clinical symptoms, serum thyroxine and TRAb, thyroid ultrasound and orbital computed tomography. Fresh peripheral blood, about 9.3 ml, yielded the PBMCs. This clonotype was sampled from a man aged 30 to 45 with Graves' ophthalmopathy. The genes are TRBV29-1 and TRBJ2-2, with TRBD1 identical over 9 bases. The specimen was blood. CDR3 protein: CSADRGGTGELFF. The DNA of the CDR3 is TGCAGCGCGGACAGGGGTGGCACCGGGGAGCTGTTTTTT.